This T cell receptor (beta chain) originates from a study of T-cell memory formation after mild COVID-19. General study points: There were some responding clones in pre-infection memory, which suggested that cross-reactive memory had joined. Contracting CD8+ clones were enriched in EMRA, CD4+ mainly in CM and EM. SARS-CoV-2 specificity of second-wave clones peaking day 37 was unconfirmed.

The CDR3 has 18 residues. Germline assignment: CDR1 LGHDT and CDR2 YNNKEL (reference sequence). The V gene end was trimmed by 4 bases and the J gene end by 4 bases; junction bases not matched to a gene: 11. TCRdb re-analysed the 5' RACE reads in MiXCR, keeping a single row per CDR3 protein. This sample has hundreds of thousands of distinct CDR3 sequences, with 20% to 30% found just once. As to this clonotype: What it binds is unknown.

This chain links TRBV3-1 with TRBJ2-2; TRBD2 agrees at 11 bases. Input material: PBMCs or a T cell subset sorted from them (not recorded which). The origin of this receptor is an adult woman who had mild COVID-19 (a few samples of this study predate the infection). Cell type and time point are not known. CDR3 sequence (DNA): TGTGCCAGCAGCCCCCTTCTAGCACTAGCGGGAGTCACCGGGGAGCTGTTTTTT. Its translation: CASSPLLALAGVTGELFF.